Presented here are 20 T cell receptor beta chains from one specimen sequenced in a study of cytomegalovirus exposure and HLA in healthy donors. PCR involved 60 Vbeta and 13 Jbeta primers. The table came from immunoSEQ multiplex PCR; TCRdb's copy has only in-frame clones and leaves some out. The repertoire holds 200,000 or so clones, with about 81% as singletons. Material: PBMCs. The source is a woman younger than 30 in good health and CMV-seronegative.

The chain employs TRBV7-2 and TRBJ2-1; perhaps TRBD1 as D (5 bases). The CDR3 is 11 residues long. Trimming removed 1 base at V and 15 bases at J, with 10 bases between. Germline assignment: CDR1 SGHTA and CDR2 FQGNSA. The CDR3 nucleotides are TGTGCCAGCAGCTTAGGTAGGACACCGTTCTTC. Protein: CASSLGRTPFF.

This clone has just a few counts. The J gene is TRBJ2-2, the V gene TRBV4-1; 9 bases match TRBD1. Germline V gene lookup returns CDR1 MGHRA and CDR2 YSYEKL. Trimming removed 0 bases from V and 5 bases from J; junction bases left unmatched: 13. The CDR3 extends over 19 amino acids. CDR3 sequence: CASSQDGPGGQGFTGELFF. CDR3 bases: TGCGCCAGCAGCCAAGATGGACCAGGGGGACAGGGTTTTACCGGGGAGCTGTTTTTT.

Worth noting for this clone: Other nucleotide sequences in the sample specify the same CDR3. This chain connects TRBV7-6 to TRBJ2-5; the D gene is possibly TRBD1 (5 bases). This CDR3 is 13 amino acids long. V lost 3 bases to trimming and J lost 4 bases, with 9 bases between them. Germline V gives CDR1 SGHVS, CDR2 FNYEAQ. CDR3 loop: CASSFTGGETQYF. Here the CDR3 DNA reads TGTGCCAGCAGCTTTACAGGCGGAGAGACCCAGTACTTC.

Written as DNA, the CDR3 is TGTGCCAGTAGTAATAGAGGATCTGGCAATCAGCCCCAGCATTTT. Its protein product is CASSNRGSGNQPQHF. The rearrangement joins TRBV19 to TRBJ1-5; no reliable D call. The CDR3 has 15 amino acids. The germline V gene encodes CDR1 LNHDA and CDR2 SQIVND (reference sequence). V dropped 4 bases and J dropped 2 bases, with 12 bases sitting between them.

The rearrangement uses TRBV6-6 and TRBJ2-7, with D hard to call. Germline V gene data show CDR1 as MNHNY and CDR2 as SVGAGI (reference sequence). The CDR3 loop spans 13 amino acids. With 5 bases removed from V and 1 base from J, the gap between germline ends came to 9 bases. The CDR3 sequence: CASSPSGSYEQYF. The CDR3 coding sequence is TGTGCCAGCAGTCCTTCCGGGTCCTACGAGCAGTACTTC.

This chain links TRBV7-9 with TRBJ1-2; no clear D. The CDR3 is made up of 13 amino acids. Trimming left V 1 base short and J 8 bases short, with 11 bases between. Germline V gene data show CDR1 as SEHNR and CDR2 as FQNEAQ (reference sequence). The CDR3 reads CASSLDPGWGYTF. The CDR3 DNA reads TGTGCCAGCAGCTTAGACCCCGGGTGGGGCTACACCTTC.

This clone was observed a handful of times. As DNA, the CDR3 is TGTGCCAGTAGTCGGACTAACTACAATGAGCAGTTCTTC. This sequence encodes CASSRTNYNEQFF. The genes are TRBV19 and TRBJ2-1; possible D gene TRBD2, 6 bases. Germline V CDR1 and CDR2: LNHDA, SQIVND (reference sequence). V was shortened by 5 bases and J by 3 bases, with 8 bases between the two germline ends. This CDR3 is 13 amino acids long.

This clone was found a few times. This chain uses TRBV7-9 with TRBJ1-6; TRBD1 might be the D (5 bases). Germline V lookup: CDR1 SEHNR, CDR2 FQNEAQ (reference sequence). Trimming took 6 bases from V and 6 from J, leaving 12 bases between them. The CDR3 extends over 14 amino acids. The CDR3 region has the DNA TGTGCCAGCAGGGACATGGGGGGTAATTCACCCCTCCACTTT. The encoded protein is CASRDMGGNSPLHF.

With regard to this clone: This CDR3 fails to terminate in the conserved phenylalanine or tryptophan, so it likely reflects a read error. It is unclear where the CDR3 begins or ends on the DNA, so no DNA is shown, and the CDR3 is as TCRdb lists it. The J gene is TRBJ2-7, the V gene TRBV7-5; TRBD2 is the table's D call, not checked against the DNA. TRBV7-5 is termed a pseudogene. From its first to its last residue, the CDR3 has 11 amino acids. The chain's CDR3 is CARSPGVGRSE.

The rearrangement joins TRBV4-2 to TRBJ1-5; 7 positions match TRBD1. From germline, CDR1 is LGHNA and CDR2 YNFKEQ. V was pared by 1 base and J by 2 bases, with 5 bases of the junction left unmatched. The CDR3 is made up of 16 amino acids. The CDR3 loop reads CASSQVTRGGNQPQHF. CDR3 coding DNA: TGTGCCAGCAGCCAAGTTACCAGGGGGGGCAATCAGCCCCAGCATTTT.

This clone was counted a single time. The chain carries TRBV5-1 and TRBJ1-2; a possible D gene is TRBD1 (6 bases). This CDR3 contains 16 residues. V lost 0 bases to trimming and J lost 8 bases, with 20 bases between them. The V gene's germline CDR1 is SGHRS and CDR2 YFSETQ. Written as DNA, the CDR3 is TGCGCCAGCAGCTTGGGCGCCCCGGACAGCCCGGGGGGCTACACCTTC. Translated, it gives CASSLGAPDSPGGYTF.

The chain combines TRBV6-1 with TRBJ1-1; D unclear. Trimming left V 5 bases short and J 0 bases short, with 7 bases between. Germline CDR1 reads MNHNS; CDR2 reads SASEGT. The CDR3 length is 13 residues. The CDR3 sequence: CASSLDMNTEAFF. For the CDR3, the DNA is TGTGCCAGCAGTCTCGACATGAACACTGAAGCTTTCTTT.

This clone was counted a single time. The chain carries TRBV28 and TRBJ1-5, with D possibly TRBD1 on 6 matching bases. The CDR3 extends over 20 amino acids. Per germline, CDR1 MDHEN and CDR2 SYDVKM. V shed 6 bases and J shed 5 bases, with 32 bases lying between them. In nucleotides, the CDR3 is TGTGCCAGCAGCCCCTCCCCCCCGGGACATTTTCCCCGTATCGATCAGCCCCAGCATTTT. It is translated as CASSPSPPGHFPRIDQPQHF.

The chain has TRBV2 and TRBJ2-2; 11 positions match TRBD2. The germline CDR1 and CDR2 sequences are SNHLY and FYNNEI. The CDR3 consists of 16 residues. Trimming at V came to 6 bases and at J to 4 bases, leaving 7 bases not matched to a gene. This chain's CDR3 is CASRGSGGASTGELFF. The CDR3 DNA is TGTGCCAGCAGGGGTAGCGGGGGGGCGTCCACCGGGGAGCTGTTTTTT.

This chain links TRBV28 with TRBJ1-2; no definite D call. Germline-derived CDR1 and CDR2 are MDHEN and SYDVKM. Trimming stripped 4 bases from V and 8 bases from J, with 17 bases between. The CDR3 runs 14 residues. The CDR3 sequence is CASSSPGGSGGYTF. The CDR3 DNA reads TGTGCCAGCAGTTCCCCGGGAGGGAGTGGCGGCTACACCTTC.

The V call is TRBV25-1, the J call TRBJ2-7; maybe TRBD1 (5 bases). The germline V gene has CDR1 MGHDK and CDR2 SYGVNS. This CDR3 contains 14 residues. Trimming took off 4 bases at V and 1 base at J, with 11 bases between the two ends. The CDR3 region has the DNA TGTGCCAGCAGTGGTCCCGACAGATCCTACGAGCAGTACTTC. The encoded protein is CASSGPDRSYEQYF.

The chain is built from TRBV5-1 and TRBJ1-2; 11 nucleotides line up with TRBD1. Trimming took 4 bases from V and 8 from J; bases not matched to a gene: 10. Germline V CDR1 and CDR2: SGHRS, YFSETQ. This CDR3 spans 15 amino acids. CDR3 sequence (DNA): TGCGCCAGCAGCCCTGGGACAGGGGGTGGTTTCGGCTACACCTTC. Translated, it gives CASSPGTGGGFGYTF.

The V call is TRBV27, the J call TRBJ2-7; 8 bases map to TRBD1. From germline, CDR1 is MNHEY and CDR2 SMNVEV (reference sequence). The CDR3 totals 15 residues. V shed 0 bases and J 7 bases; nucleotides not matched to a gene: 8. The CDR3 sequence is CASSLSIGTGEEQYF. In DNA form, the CDR3 reads TGTGCCAGCAGTTTATCGATCGGGACAGGCGAAGAGCAGTACTTC.

The gene calls are TRBV9 and TRBJ2-1; tentatively, D is TRBD1 (7 bases). The V end lost 2 bases, the J end lost 7 bases, and 13 bases lay between the germline ends. Germline-derived CDR1 and CDR2 are SGDLS and YYNGEE. The CDR3 consists of 14 residues. The CDR3 sequence is CASSVAGTANEQFF. Written as DNA, the CDR3 is TGTGCCAGCAGCGTGGCGGGGACAGCGAATGAGCAGTTCTTC.

This chain uses TRBV27 with TRBJ2-7; 9 bases agree with TRBD1. Germline CDR1 is MNHEY and CDR2 is SMNVEV (reference sequence). V lost 2 bases to trimming and J lost 5 bases; unmatched junction nucleotides: 10. The CDR3 length is 16 residues. CDR3 nucleotide sequence: TGTGCCAGCAGTTTAACAGTATCGGACAGGGGACACGAGCAGTACTTC. Its protein is CASSLTVSDRGHEQYF.